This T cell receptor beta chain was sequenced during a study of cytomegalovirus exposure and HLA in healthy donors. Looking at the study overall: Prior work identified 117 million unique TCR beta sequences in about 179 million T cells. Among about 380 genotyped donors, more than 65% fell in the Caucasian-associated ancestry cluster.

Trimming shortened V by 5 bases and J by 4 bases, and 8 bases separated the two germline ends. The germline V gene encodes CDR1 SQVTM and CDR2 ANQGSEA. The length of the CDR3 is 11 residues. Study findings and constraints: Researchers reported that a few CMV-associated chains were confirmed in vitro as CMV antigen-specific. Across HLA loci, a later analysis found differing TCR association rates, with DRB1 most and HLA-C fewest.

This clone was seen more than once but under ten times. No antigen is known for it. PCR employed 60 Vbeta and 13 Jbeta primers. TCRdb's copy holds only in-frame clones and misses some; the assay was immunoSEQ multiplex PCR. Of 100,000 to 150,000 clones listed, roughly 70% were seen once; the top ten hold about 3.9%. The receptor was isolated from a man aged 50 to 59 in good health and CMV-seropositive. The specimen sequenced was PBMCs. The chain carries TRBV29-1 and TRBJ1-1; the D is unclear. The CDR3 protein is CSVMRATEAFF. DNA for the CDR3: TGCAGCGTTATGAGGGCCACTGAAGCTTTCTTT.